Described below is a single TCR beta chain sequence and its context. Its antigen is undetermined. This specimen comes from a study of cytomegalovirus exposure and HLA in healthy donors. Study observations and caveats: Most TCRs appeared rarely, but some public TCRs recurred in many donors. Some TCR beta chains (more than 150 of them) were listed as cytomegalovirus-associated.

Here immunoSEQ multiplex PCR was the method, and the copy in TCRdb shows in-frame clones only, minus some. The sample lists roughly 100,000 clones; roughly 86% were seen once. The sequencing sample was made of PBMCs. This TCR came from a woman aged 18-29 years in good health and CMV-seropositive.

The CDR3 coding sequence is TGCGCCAGCAGCCAAGGACTAGTCTCTTACAATGAGCAGTTCTTC. This gives the protein CASSQGLVSYNEQFF. The J gene is TRBJ2-1, the V gene TRBV5-1, with TRBD2 matching over 7 bases. This CDR3 is built from 15 residues. The germline V gene has CDR1 SGHRS and CDR2 YFSETQ. V lost 4 bases to trimming and J lost 4 bases; unmatched junction nucleotides: 8. The whole variable domain, remainder taken from reference TRBV5-1 and TRBJ2-1, is KAGVTQTPRYLIKTRGQQVTLSCSPISGHRSVSWYQQTPGQGLQFLFEYFSETQRNKGNFPGRFSGRQFSNSRSEMNVSTLELGDSALYLCASSQGLVSYNEQFFGPGTRLTVL.